These 20 T cell receptor beta chains share one sample of origin, sequenced in a study of cytomegalovirus exposure and HLA in healthy donors. The primer mix had 60 Vbeta and 13 Jbeta primers. Clones were sequenced by immunoSEQ multiplex PCR, and TCRdb holds only the in-frame ones, with some missing. The sample shows about 120,000 clones, 74% of them seen only once. Sequenced sample: PBMCs. The receptors were gathered from a human donor in good health.

The chain recombines TRBV6-1 with TRBJ1-5; TRBD1 might be the D (5 bases). The CDR3 has 13 residues. Germline V gene sequence: CDR1 MNHNS, CDR2 SASEGT. Trimming took 6 bases from V and 6 from J, leaving 12 bases between them. The CDR3 nucleotides read TGTGCCAGCAGAGCGGGGGTTAGTCAGCCCCAGCATTTT. It is translated as CASRAGVSQPQHF.

The chain links TRBV29-1 to TRBJ2-3; D not resolved. V was trimmed by 3 bases and J by 2 bases, leaving 9 bases between them. The CDR3 loop spans 13 amino acids. Germline CDR1 reads SQVTM; CDR2 reads ANQGSEA. The CDR3 DNA reads as TGCAGCGTTGAGTCTTTCGTCACAGATACGCAGTATTTT. Translated, it gives CSVESFVTDTQYF.

The rearrangement uses TRBV7-9 and TRBJ1-3; 9 nucleotides agree with TRBD1. Per germline, CDR1 SEHNR and CDR2 FQNEAQ (reference sequence). The V gene end was trimmed by 1 base and the J gene end by 8 bases; junction bases not matched to a gene: 3. The CDR3 length is 14 residues. In DNA, the CDR3 is TGTGCCAGCAGCTTAGGACAGGGGGTGGACACCATATATTTT. It encodes CASSLGQGVDTIYF.

The chain links TRBV5-1 to TRBJ2-3; TRBD1 aligns across 11 bases. CDR1 and CDR2 from the germline V gene are SGHRS and YFSETQ. Unmatched junction bases numbered 8, after V lost 9 bases and J lost 5 bases. The CDR3 sequence is 14 residues long. CDR3 DNA sequence: TGCGCCACCAAAACCGGGACAGGGGGAGATACGCAGTATTTT. This codes for CATKTGTGGDTQYF.

This clone occurred a few times. This chain links TRBV18 with TRBJ1-2, with D unclear. Germline-derived CDR1 and CDR2 are KGHSH and LQKENI. The CDR3 covers 15 residues. Trimming pared 0 bases from V and 5 bases from J, leaving 13 bases between. This chain's CDR3 is CASSPPVGRHYGYTF. Written as DNA, the CDR3 is TGTGCCAGCTCACCACCGGTGGGCAGGCATTATGGCTACACCTTC.

DNA for the CDR3: TGTGCCAGCAGTTACTCGTCGGGGGGGGCCGGAAATGAGCAGTTCTTC. This sequence encodes CASSYSSGGAGNEQFF. V usage is TRBV6-5 and J usage is TRBJ2-1; 8 nucleotides align to TRBD2. Germline-derived CDR1 and CDR2 are MNHEY and SVGAGI. V trimming: 0 bases; J trimming: 7 bases; junction bases outside the gene matches: 8. CDR3 length equals 16 residues.

V usage is TRBV27 and J usage is TRBJ2-1; 7 nucleotides match TRBD2. Germline V gene sequence: CDR1 MNHEY, CDR2 SMNVEV (reference sequence). The CDR3 runs 14 residues. The ends lost 2 bases at V and 9 bases at J; junction bases unmatched: 7. CDR3 bases: TGTGCCAGCAGTTTAGCGGGAGTGTTTGGTGAGCAGTTCTTC. Protein sequence: CASSLAGVFGEQFF.

There are a few counts of this clone. This chain links TRBV5-4 with TRBJ2-7; tentative D call: TRBD2 (6 bases). CDR3 length: 16 residues. Germline values: CDR1 SGHNT, CDR2 YYREEE (reference sequence). V lost 2 bases and J 0 bases, leaving 15 bases between the germline ends. CDR3 protein: CASSFDLASSSYEQYF. Here the CDR3 DNA reads TGTGCCAGCAGCTTTGATCTAGCGTCGAGCTCCTACGAGCAGTACTTC.

The chain carries TRBV9 and TRBJ2-1, with 9 bases identical to TRBD2. The CDR3 has 16 residues. Germline V gene data show CDR1 as SGDLS and CDR2 as YYNGEE. Unmatched junction bases numbered 6, after V lost 0 bases and J lost 5 bases. CDR3 residues: CASSVGYAGGHNEQFF. CDR3 DNA: TGTGCCAGCAGCGTAGGGTACGCGGGGGGGCACAATGAGCAGTTCTTC.

This chain joins TRBV7-8 and TRBJ2-5; TRBD1 might be the D (6 bases). Trimming left V 5 bases short and J 5 bases short, with 18 bases between. The CDR3 runs 15 residues. Germline V lookup: CDR1 SGHVS, CDR2 FQNEAQ. This chain's CDR3 is CASSVPQGIGETQYF. In nucleotides, the CDR3 is TGTGCCAGCAGCGTCCCACAGGGAATTGGTGAGACCCAGTACTTC.

V is TRBV19 and J is TRBJ2-5; a weak D match, TRBD2 (5 bases). The CDR3 extends over 15 amino acids. The V gene's germline CDR1 is LNHDA and CDR2 SQIVND (reference sequence). V was pared by 1 base and J by 1 base, with 10 bases between. The CDR3 protein is CASSIGPGLQETQYF. As DNA, the CDR3 is TGTGCCAGTAGTATAGGGCCAGGACTCCAAGAGACCCAGTACTTC. Complete variable domain (other parts from reference TRBV19 and TRBJ2-5): DGGITQSPKYLFRKEGQNVTLSCEQNLNHDAMYWYRQDPGQGLRLIYYSQIVNDFQKGDIAEGYSVSREKKESFPLTVTSAQKNPTAFYLCASSIGPGLQETQYFGPGTRLLVL.

This clone has just a few counts. This chain links TRBV29-1 with TRBJ1-2; no clear D gene. The V and J ends lost 5 bases and 5 bases respectively, with 18 bases between them. The germline V gene encodes CDR1 SQVTM and CDR2 ANQGSEA. The CDR3 contains 14 residues. The CDR3 loop is CSVRATTPVYGYTF. In DNA form, the CDR3 reads TGCAGCGTTCGAGCGACCACTCCTGTTTATGGCTACACCTTC.

This clone was seen more than once but under ten times. This chain links TRBV2 with TRBJ2-1, with 14 bases matching TRBD2. CDR3 length: 16 residues. Germline values: CDR1 SNHLY, CDR2 FYNNEI. With V trimmed by 3 bases and J by 8 bases, 6 bases remained unmatched. The CDR3: CASSDWGLAGVDEQFF. The CDR3, as DNA: TGTGCCAGCAGTGACTGGGGACTAGCGGGAGTGGATGAGCAGTTCTTC.

In regard to this clone: Other DNA sequences within the sample encode an identical CDR3. J is TRBJ1-4 and V is TRBV6-1; D ambiguous. This CDR3 is 13 amino acids long. The germline gives CDR1 MNHNS, CDR2 SASEGT. The V and J ends lost 6 bases and 10 bases respectively, with 15 bases between them. This CDR3 is CASSDTGRGKLFF. The CDR3 DNA reads TGTGCCAGCAGCGACACTGGGAGAGGAAAACTGTTTTTT.

V is TRBV5-1 and J is TRBJ2-7; 9 bases agree with TRBD1. This CDR3 has 13 amino acids. The germline CDR1 and CDR2 sequences are SGHRS and YFSETQ. J was trimmed by 5 bases and V by 4 bases; bases with no gene match: 4. The CDR3 coding sequence is TGCGCCAGCAGCACTGGGACAGGGAACGAGCAGTACTTC. Translating gives CASSTGTGNEQYF.

This chain joins TRBV9 and TRBJ2-3, with 8 bases aligning to TRBD1. After removal of 4 bases from V and 4 bases from J, the junction contained 5 bases not matched to a gene. Germline CDR1 and CDR2: SGDLS and YYNGEE. The CDR3 loop spans 14 amino acids. CDR3 in amino acids: CASSIEQGADTQYF. CDR3 DNA: TGTGCCAGCAGCATTGAACAGGGGGCAGATACGCAGTATTTT.

The chain links TRBV29-1 to TRBJ2-1; 7 nucleotides align to TRBD1. Germline assignment: CDR1 SQVTM and CDR2 ANQGSEA. This CDR3 region has 13 residues. V lost 0 bases and J lost 6; bases outside the gene matches: 2. The CDR3 DNA reads as TGCAGCGTTGAAGAGTACAGGGGCAATGAGCAGTTCTTC. Its translation: CSVEEYRGNEQFF.

This chain links TRBV7-9 with TRBJ1-2, with a possible D match to TRBD1 (6 bases). CDR3 size: 15 residues. Trimming took 4 bases from V and 6 from J, leaving 18 bases between them. Germline assignment: CDR1 SEHNR and CDR2 FQNEAQ (reference sequence). For the CDR3, the DNA is TGTGCCAGCAGCTATATAACGACAGGAGGAGATGGCTACACCTTC. Translation: CASSYITTGGDGYTF. Full variable domain (outside the CDR3, taken from reference TRBV7-9 and TRBJ1-2): DTGVSQNPRHKITKRGQNVTFRCDPISEHNRLYWYRQTLGQGPEFLTYFQNEAQLEKSRLLSDRFSAERPKGSFSTLEIQRTEQGDSAMYLCASSYITTGGDGYTFGSGTRLTVV.

The chain combines TRBV7-3 with TRBJ2-3, with 12 positions matching TRBD2. CDR1 is SGHTA, CDR2 FQGTGA, per germline. The CDR3 has 17 residues. The trim removed 2 bases at V and 6 bases at J, leaving 9 bases unmatched. CDR3 in amino acids: CASSLVPSGGAVDTQYF. CDR3 nucleotide sequence: TGTGCCAGCAGCTTAGTCCCTAGCGGGGGGGCGGTGGATACGCAGTATTTT.

This chain uses TRBV7-9 with TRBJ2-5, with D perhaps matching TRBD1 (6 bases). The CDR3 length is 15 residues. V dropped 2 bases and J dropped 5 bases, with 15 bases sitting between them. Germline CDR1 and CDR2: SEHNR and FQNEAQ (reference sequence). The CDR3 here is CASSLRGQFGETQYF. The CDR3 DNA follows: TGTGCCAGCAGCTTAAGGGGACAATTTGGCGAGACCCAGTACTTC.